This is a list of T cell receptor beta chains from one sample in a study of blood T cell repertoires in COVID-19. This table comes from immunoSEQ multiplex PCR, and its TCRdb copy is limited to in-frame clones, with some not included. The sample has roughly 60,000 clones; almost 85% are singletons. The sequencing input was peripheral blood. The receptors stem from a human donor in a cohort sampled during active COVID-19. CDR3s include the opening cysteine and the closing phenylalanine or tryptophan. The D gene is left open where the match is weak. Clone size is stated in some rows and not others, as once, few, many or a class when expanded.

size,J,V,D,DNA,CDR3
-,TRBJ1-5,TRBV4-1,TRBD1,TGCGCCAGCAGCCCTGGACAGGTAGGCAATCAGCCCCAGCATTTT,CASSPGQVGNQPQHF
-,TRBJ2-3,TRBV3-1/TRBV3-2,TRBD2,TGTGCCAGCTCCCTAGCGGGGGGCACAGATACGCAGTATTTT,CASSLAGGTDTQYF
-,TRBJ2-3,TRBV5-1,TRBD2,TGCGCCAGCAGCTTGGGCGGGACTAGGGGGGCAGATACGCAGTATTTT,CASSLGGTRGADTQYF
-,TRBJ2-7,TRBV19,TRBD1,TGTGCCAGTAGTGTCCGGGACAGGGCCTCCTACGAGCAGTACTTC,CASSVRDRASYEQYF
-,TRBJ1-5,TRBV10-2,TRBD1,TGCGCCAGCAGTGAGTCGGTGGCAGGGGGAAGCCCCCAGCATTTT,CASSESVAGGSPQHF
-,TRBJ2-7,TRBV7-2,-,TGTGCCAGCAGCTTGGGAGGTAATCGCCACGAGCAGTACTTC,CASSLGGNRHEQYF
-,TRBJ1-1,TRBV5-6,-,TGTGCCAGCAGCTTGGTTGGGGCCACTGAAGCTTTCTTT,CASSLVGATEAFF
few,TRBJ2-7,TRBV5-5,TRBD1,TGTGCCAGCAGCTGGGGGACAGGGCTGTACGAGCAGTACTTC,CASSWGTGLYEQYF
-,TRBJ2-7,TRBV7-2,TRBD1,TGTGCCAGCAGCTCGACAGGGGGCCCCTACGAGCAGTACTTC,CASSSTGGPYEQYF
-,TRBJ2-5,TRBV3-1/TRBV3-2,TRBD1,TGTGCCAGCAGCCAGACACAGGGGTTCCAAGAGACCCAGTACTTC,CASSQTQGFQETQYF
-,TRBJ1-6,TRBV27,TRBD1,TGTGCCAGCAGTACGACAGGGGGCAGGTCCTATAATTCACCCCTCCACTTT,CASSTTGGRSYNSPLHF
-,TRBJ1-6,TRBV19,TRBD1,TGTGCCAGTAACACAGGGGTGGCTTCACCCCTCCACTTT,CASNTGVASPLHF
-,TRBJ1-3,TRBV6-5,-,TGTGCCAGCACCACAGACTCTGGAAACACCATATATTTT,CASTTDSGNTIYF
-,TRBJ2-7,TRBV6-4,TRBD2,TGTGCCAGCAGTGACGCCGGCGAATTGGGGTTAGACGGGGGGTACTACGAGCAGTACTTC,CASSDAGELGLDGGYYEQYF
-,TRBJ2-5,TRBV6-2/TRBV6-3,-,TGTGCCAGCAGTGCCCCAGGGGTCCCACAAGAGACCCAGTACTTC,CASSAPGVPQETQYF
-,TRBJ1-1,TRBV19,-,TGTGCCAGTAGTATAGATGGAGGGTGGAGAGTCACTGAAGCTTTCTTT,CASSIDGGWRVTEAFF
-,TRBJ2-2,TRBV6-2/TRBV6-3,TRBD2,TGTGCCAGCAGCGACCTGGGACTAGCGGGGGCCTACACCGGGGAGCTGTTTTTT,CASSDLGLAGAYTGELFF
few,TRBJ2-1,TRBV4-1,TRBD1,TGCGCCAGCAGCCAACGACCTGGGACAGGGGGCTTAGTTTCTAACAATGAGCAGTTCTTC,CASSQRPGTGGLVSNNEQFF
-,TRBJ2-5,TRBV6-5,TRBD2,TGTGCCAGCAGTTACTCCGGGGGGGCGATTGAGACCCAGTACTTC,CASSYSGGAIETQYF
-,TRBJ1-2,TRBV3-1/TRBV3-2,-,TGTGCCAGCAGCCAGGGGGGTGGCTACACCTTC,CASSQGGGYTF
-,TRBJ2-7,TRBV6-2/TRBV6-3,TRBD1,TGTGCCAGCAGTTACCCGACAGGGGGCCTGAACTACGAGCAGTACTTC,CASSYPTGGLNYEQYF
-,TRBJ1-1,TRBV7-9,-,TGTGCCAGCAGCTCCCAGGGAGGGGACACTGAAGCTTTCTTT,CASSSQGGDTEAFF
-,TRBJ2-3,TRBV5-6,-,TGTGCCAGCAGGGGAACAGAAGGAGGGGACACAGATACGCAGTATTTT,CASRGTEGGDTDTQYF
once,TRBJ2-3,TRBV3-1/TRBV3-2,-,TGTGCCAGCAGCCACCATGAGGCTAGCGGCACAGATACGCAGTATTTT,CASSHHEASGTDTQYF
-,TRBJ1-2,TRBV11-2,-,TGTGCCAGCAGCTTAGAACCGACCGGGGGCTACACCTTC,CASSLEPTGGYTF
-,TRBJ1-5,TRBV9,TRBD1,TGTGCCAGCAGCGTAGGGACAGGGAATCAGCCCCAGCATTTT,CASSVGTGNQPQHF
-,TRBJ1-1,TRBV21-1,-,TGTGCCAGCAGCAAAAGGGGCTTCGACAGGTTGAACACTGAAGCTTTCTTT,CASSKRGFDRLNTEAFF
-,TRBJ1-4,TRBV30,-,TGTGCCTGGAGTGTAGGTGGGGCATCGGCTAATGAAAAACTGTTTTTT,CAWSVGGASANEKLFF
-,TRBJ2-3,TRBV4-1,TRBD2,TGCGCCAGCAGCCGAGCGGGGGATACGCAGTATTTT,CASSRAGDTQYF
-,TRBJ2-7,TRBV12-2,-,TGTGCAAGTCGCTTGGGTTTCAGGGAGCAGTACTTC,CASRLGFREQYF
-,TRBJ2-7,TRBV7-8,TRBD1,TGTGCCAGCAGCAAGGGACAGCCCGCTCACGAGCAGTACTTC,CASSKGQPAHEQYF
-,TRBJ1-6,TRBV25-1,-,TGTGCCAGCAGGGCGGGGGGTTCCTATAATTCACCCCTCCACTTT,CASRAGGSYNSPLHF
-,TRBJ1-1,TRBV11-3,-,TGTGCCAGCAGCCGCGGCAGTACCGGAGCTTTCTTT,CASSRGSTGAFF
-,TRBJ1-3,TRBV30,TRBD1,TGTGCCTCAGGGGGCTCTGGAAACACCATATATTTT,CASGGSGNTIYF
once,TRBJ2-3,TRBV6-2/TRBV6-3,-,TGTGCCAGCAGTTACTCGTATCGGCTAGCAGATACGCAGTATTTT,CASSYSYRLADTQYF
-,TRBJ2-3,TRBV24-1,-,TGTGCCACAAGACAGGAGACCACAGATACGCAGTATTTT,CATRQETTDTQYF
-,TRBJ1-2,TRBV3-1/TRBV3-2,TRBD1,TGTGCCAGCAGCCAAGTCGGACAGGGTGGGGGGGGCTACACCTTC,CASSQVGQGGGGYTF
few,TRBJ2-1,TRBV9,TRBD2,TGTGCCAGCAGCGAGGGACTAGCGGGGGCGGACAATGAGCAGTTCTTC,CASSEGLAGADNEQFF
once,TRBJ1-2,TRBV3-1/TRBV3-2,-,TGTGCCAGCAGCCAACGGAGCCATGGCTACACCTTC,CASSQRSHGYTF
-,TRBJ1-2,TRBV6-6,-,TGTGCCAGCAGTTACTCGGGGGGGGGCGGCTACACCTTC,CASSYSGGGGYTF
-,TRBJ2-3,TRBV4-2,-,TGTGCCAGCAGCCATAGCCGTGATACGCAGTATTTT,CASSHSRDTQYF
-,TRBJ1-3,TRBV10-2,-,TGCGCCAGCAGACAGGGTTCAGGAAACACCATATATTTT,CASRQGSGNTIYF
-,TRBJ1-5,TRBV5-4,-,TGTGCCAGCAGCCACGGGGGAGAGGCTCAGCCCCAGCATTTT,CASSHGGEAQPQHF
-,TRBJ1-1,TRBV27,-,TGTGCCAGCAGTTTGGAGGGGCCCGGTGAAGCTTTCTTT,CASSLEGPGEAFF
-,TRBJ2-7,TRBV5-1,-,TGCGCCAGCAGCTTGGTCCCCGTTACAGGCCCCGCCGCTTCTTTCTACGAGCAGTACTTC,CASSLVPVTGPAASFYEQYF
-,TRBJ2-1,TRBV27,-,TGTGCCAGCAGTCTACGTCGTCGAAACCAATACAATGAGCAGTTCTTC,CASSLRRRNQYNEQFF
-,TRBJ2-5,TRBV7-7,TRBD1,TGTGCCAGCAGCTCGGACAGGGGGAGGCGAGAGACCCAGTACTTC,CASSSDRGRRETQYF
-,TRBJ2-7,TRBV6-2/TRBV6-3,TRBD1,TGTGCCAGCAGCTCAACAGGGGGCCTAAGCTACGAGCAGTACTTC,CASSSTGGLSYEQYF
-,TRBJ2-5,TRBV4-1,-,TGCGCCAGCAGCCTACAAGGGGGGGCTCAAGAGACCCAGTACTTC,CASSLQGGAQETQYF
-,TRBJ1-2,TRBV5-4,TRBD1,TGTGCCAGCAGTTGGGGACAGGGTAGCTATGGCTACACCTTC,CASSWGQGSYGYTF
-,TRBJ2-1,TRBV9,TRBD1,TGTGCCAGCAGCGTAGAAGGGACAGGGGATGAGCAGTTCTTC,CASSVEGTGDEQFF
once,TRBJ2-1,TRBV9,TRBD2,TGTGCCAGCAGCCCTCAGACTAGCGGCCTCTCCTACAATGAGCAGTTCTTC,CASSPQTSGLSYNEQFF
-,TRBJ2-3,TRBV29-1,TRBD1,TGCAGCGTTGGGGGAACAGGGACAGGGTACGCAGATACGCAGTATTTT,CSVGGTGTGYADTQYF